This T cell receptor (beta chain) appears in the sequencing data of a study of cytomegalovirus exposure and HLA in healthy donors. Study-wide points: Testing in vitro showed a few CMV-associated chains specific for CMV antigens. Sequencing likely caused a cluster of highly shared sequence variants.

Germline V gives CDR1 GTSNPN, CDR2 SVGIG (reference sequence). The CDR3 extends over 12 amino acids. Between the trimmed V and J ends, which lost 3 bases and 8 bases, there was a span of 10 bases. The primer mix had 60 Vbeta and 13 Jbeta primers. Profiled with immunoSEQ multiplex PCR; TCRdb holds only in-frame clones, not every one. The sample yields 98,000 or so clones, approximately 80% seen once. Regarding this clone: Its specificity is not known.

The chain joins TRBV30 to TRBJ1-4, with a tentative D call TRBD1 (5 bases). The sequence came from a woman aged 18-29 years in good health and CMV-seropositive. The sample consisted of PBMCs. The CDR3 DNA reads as TGTGCCTGGAGCTTTGGGGCGGAAAAACTGTTTTTT. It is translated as CAWSFGAEKLFF.